A single sample is the source of the 25 T cell receptor beta chains below, sequenced in a study of cytomegalovirus exposure and HLA in healthy donors (dated by TCRdb to 2017 to 2019). Libraries were constructed by the immunoSEQ multiplex PCR assay. For the multiplex PCR, a mixture combining 60 forward primers for TCR Vbeta segments and 13 reverse primers for TCR Jbeta segments was used. TCRdb carries this immuneACCESS record with in-frame sequences only. Its versions omit some clonotypes, under half of them owing to an unresolved V gene in the studies checked, with the rest unexplained. The table for this sample records under 95,000 clones. In total, the top ten clones hold roughly 3.8% of the sample. Sequencing was done on a sample of PBMCs. Receptor source: a man younger than 35 in good health and CMV-seropositive.

This chain links TRBV23-1 with TRBJ1-5, with TRBD1 as a possible D gene (5 bases). TRBV23-1 is given ORF status, its function remaining uncertain. Trimming took 9 bases from V and 0 from J, leaving 18 bases between them. CDR3 length: 16 amino acids. This CDR3 is CARPSWSGHSNQPQHF. The CDR3 DNA sequence: TGCGCCAGACCCTCTTGGTCAGGGCATAGCAATCAGCCCCAGCATTTT.

The chain employs TRBV18 and TRBJ2-6; TRBD1 matches 8 bases. Trimming at V came to 6 bases and at J to 3 bases, leaving 13 bases not matched to a gene. This CDR3 comprises 18 residues. Germline loops: CDR1 KGHSH, CDR2 LQKENI. In DNA form, the CDR3 reads TGTGCCAGCTCCTCTGCGCGACAGGGGAGAGGTGGGGCCAACGTCCTGACTTTC. The encoded protein is CASSSARQGRGGANVLTF.

V is TRBV5-1 and J is TRBJ1-4; tentative D call: TRBD1 (6 bases). With 4 bases removed from V and 7 bases from J, the gap between germline ends came to 17 bases. Looked up from germline, CDR1 is SGHRS and CDR2 is YFSETQ. The CDR3 covers 15 residues. The CDR3 DNA reads as TGCGCCAGCAGCACGGGCGGGGGGCTGGGTGAAAAACTGTTTTTT. It specifies CASSTGGGLGEKLFF.

The chain uses TRBV6-6 and TRBJ1-1, with D possibly matching TRBD1 (6 bases). This CDR3 is 14 amino acids long. V lost 0 bases and J 7 bases, leaving 12 bases between the germline ends. Germline CDR1 is MNHNY and CDR2 is SVGAGI (reference sequence). The CDR3 reads CASSYSVDRFEAFF. As DNA, the CDR3 is TGTGCCAGCAGTTACTCAGTAGACAGGTTTGAAGCTTTCTTT.

The CDR3 DNA is TGTGCCTGGAGTAAAAGGGGGCGAGGCTACACCTTC. The encoded protein is CAWSKRGRGYTF. This chain connects TRBV30 to TRBJ1-2; TRBD1 matches 7 bases. The CDR3 extends over 12 amino acids. CDR1 and CDR2 from the germline V gene are GTSNPN and SVGIG (reference sequence). Unmatched junction bases numbered 5, after V lost 2 bases and J lost 8 bases.

This rearrangement joins TRBV4-1 to TRBJ1-1; 11 bases line up with TRBD1. J gave up 4 bases and V 0 bases, and 13 bases lay outside the gene matches. CDR1 and CDR2 (germline): MGHRA, YSYEKL. The CDR3 loop spans 19 amino acids. The CDR3 reads CASSQDGVPGQGVGTEAFF. The DNA of the CDR3 is TGCGCCAGCAGCCAAGACGGGGTTCCGGGACAGGGGGTTGGCACTGAAGCTTTCTTT.

V gene TRBV5-6 combines with J gene TRBJ2-1; 8 positions agree with TRBD2. This CDR3 region has 18 residues. J was trimmed by 2 bases and V by 0 bases; bases with no gene match: 10. The germline gives CDR1 SGHDT, CDR2 YYEEEE. Here the CDR3 reads CASSLAGPGTRPYNEQFF. The CDR3 DNA reads as TGTGCCAGCAGCTTGGCGGGACCCGGGACTAGACCCTACAATGAGCAGTTCTTC.

The chain combines TRBV10-3 with TRBJ1-4, with TRBD1 as a possible D gene (6 bases). Germline loops: CDR1 ENHRY, CDR2 SYGVKD. CDR3 length equals 13 residues. The V gene lost 7 bases and the J gene lost 7 bases, with 13 bases spanning the gap. CDR3 coding DNA: TGTGCCATCAAGGGGGATTTTTTTGAAAAACTGTTTTTT. This codes for CAIKGDFFEKLFF.

The chain uses TRBV2 and TRBJ2-5; the D is unclear. Trimming removed 6 bases at V and 1 base at J, with 3 bases between. This CDR3 region has 11 residues. Germline V CDR1 and CDR2: SNHLY, FYNNEI. The CDR3 DNA sequence: TGTGCCAGCAGGGCCCAAGAGACCCAGTACTTC. The encoded protein is CASRAQETQYF.

This chain joins TRBV5-6 and TRBJ1-1; possibly TRBD1 for D (6 bases). Deletions cut 4 bases from V and 8 bases from J, with 12 bases between. Germline values: CDR1 SGHDT, CDR2 YYEEEE. The CDR3 is 12 amino acids. CDR3 sequence reads: CASSQGQIEAFF. CDR3 nucleotide sequence: TGTGCCAGCAGCCAGGGACAAATCGAAGCTTTCTTT.

The gene calls are TRBV27 and TRBJ2-1; perhaps TRBD2 as D (5 bases). This CDR3 region has 17 residues. Trimming took off 1 base at V and 9 bases at J, with 22 bases between the two ends. Germline V gene lookup returns CDR1 MNHEY and CDR2 SMNVEV (reference sequence). CDR3 protein: CASSLWTSGATEGEQFF. DNA for the CDR3: TGTGCCAGCAGTTTATGGACCAGCGGAGCCACAGAGGGTGAGCAGTTCTTC.

The rearrangement joins TRBV6-6 to TRBJ1-1; 10 bases line up with TRBD1. Per the germline V gene, CDR1 is MNHNY and CDR2 is SVGAGI (reference sequence). The V gene end was trimmed by 4 bases and the J gene end by 4 bases; junction bases not matched to a gene: 6. The CDR3 contains 15 residues. The CDR3 nucleotides read TGTGCCAGCAGTTCCCCGGACAGGGGGACCACTGAAGCTTTCTTT. Its protein product is CASSSPDRGTTEAFF.

J is TRBJ1-3 and V is TRBV6-6, with D unresolved. The V and J ends lost 2 bases and 2 bases respectively, with 10 bases between them. Germline V gives CDR1 MNHNY, CDR2 SVGAGI (reference sequence). The CDR3 runs to 15 residues. CDR3 loop: CASSYAGATGNTIYF. The CDR3 coding sequence is TGTGCCAGCAGTTACGCCGGTGCCACTGGAAACACCATATATTTT.

The rearrangement links TRBV5-4 to TRBJ2-2; 9 positions match TRBD1. The CDR3 consists of 16 residues. The V gene end was trimmed by 5 bases and the J gene end by 2 bases; junction bases not matched to a gene: 7. Germline CDR1 reads SGHNT; CDR2 reads YYREEE (reference sequence). This CDR3 is CASRMGQGRNTGELFF. CDR3 in DNA: TGTGCCAGCAGAATGGGACAGGGTCGAAACACCGGGGAGCTGTTTTTT.

J is TRBJ1-2 and V is TRBV5-6; D ambiguous. V dropped 3 bases and J dropped 3 bases, with 3 bases sitting between them. Germline-derived CDR1 and CDR2 are SGHDT and YYEEEE. This CDR3 is 11 amino acids long. The CDR3 loop reads CASSSYYGYTF. DNA of the CDR3: TGTGCCAGCAGCTCCTACTATGGCTACACCTTC.

Concerning this clone: Other DNA sequences in this sample translate to the same CDR3. The V call is TRBV4-1, the J call TRBJ1-1; a weak D match, TRBD1 (5 bases). The CDR3 is 15 amino acids. V was cut by 0 bases and J by 6 bases, with 14 bases left in between. CDR1 MGHRA and CDR2 YSYEKL come from the germline V gene. CDR3 DNA: TGCGCCAGCAGCCAAGAGTGGGGGGAGGAGGCTGAAGCTTTCTTT. Amino acid sequence: CASSQEWGEEAEAFF.

This chain links TRBV15 with TRBJ2-7; maybe TRBD1 (8 bases). This CDR3 spans 21 amino acids. Germline values: CDR1 LNHNV, CDR2 YYDKDF (reference sequence). V gave up 0 bases and J gave up 3 bases, with 30 bases separating them. The CDR3 DNA reads as TGTGCCACCAGCAGAGAACCCGCTTTTAGGCTACCAACAGGGGGGGGCTACGAGCAGTACTTC. As protein: CATSREPAFRLPTGGGYEQYF.

The chain links TRBV4-2 to TRBJ1-6; 8 nucleotides align to TRBD1. The CDR3 covers 20 residues. The J segment lost 9 bases and the V segment lost 1 base, leaving 20 bases of the junction unmatched. Germline loops: CDR1 LGHNA, CDR2 YNFKEQ. CDR3 DNA sequence: TGTGCCAGCAGCCAAGGAGGTGACACAGGGGGGGATCCCATGAGTTCACCCCTCCACTTT. Translated: CASSQGGDTGGDPMSSPLHF.

The chain recombines TRBV15 with TRBJ2-1; D is unresolved. Germline CDR1 is LNHNV and CDR2 is YYDKDF (reference sequence). Between the trimmed V and J ends, which lost 5 bases and 4 bases, there was a span of 6 bases. The CDR3 has 12 residues. DNA of the CDR3: TGTGCCACCAGCGTATTTTACAATGAGCAGTTCTTC. Its translation is CATSVFYNEQFF.

The rearrangement uses TRBV19 and TRBJ2-7; possibly TRBD2 for D (6 bases). This CDR3 comprises 15 residues. The V and J ends lost 3 bases and 1 base respectively, with 13 bases between them. Germline CDR1 reads LNHDA; CDR2 reads SQIVND (reference sequence). The DNA for the CDR3 is TGTGCCAGTAGTATGTCACGAGCGGGTTCCTACGAGCAGTACTTC. It is translated as CASSMSRAGSYEQYF. Based on the CDR3 plus reference TRBV19 and TRBJ2-7, the full variable domain is DGGITQSPKYLFRKEGQNVTLSCEQNLNHDAMYWYRQDPGQGLRLIYYSQIVNDFQKGDIAEGYSVSREKKESFPLTVTSAQKNPTAFYLCASSMSRAGSYEQYFGPGTRLTVT.

J is TRBJ1-1 and V is TRBV10-3, with D perhaps TRBD1 (6 bases). V lost 3 bases and J lost 0, with 11 bases in between. The CDR3 consists of 15 residues. The germline V gene has CDR1 ENHRY and CDR2 SYGVKD. The CDR3: CAISEGAGVNTEAFF. The CDR3 nucleotides read TGTGCCATCAGTGAAGGGGCAGGGGTGAACACTGAAGCTTTCTTT.

The chain carries TRBV18 and TRBJ1-1; D gene ambiguous. CDR3 length equals 11 residues. Between the trimmed V and J ends, which lost 6 bases and 4 bases, there was a span of 6 bases. Per the germline V gene, CDR1 is KGHSH and CDR2 is LQKENI. CDR3 DNA sequence: TGTGCCAGCTCTTCAGGCACTGAAGCTTTCTTT. It translates to CASSSGTEAFF.

The chain joins TRBV5-1 to TRBJ2-7; 7 bases map to TRBD2. The junction had 14 bases not matched to a gene; V was cut back by 4 bases and J by 4 bases. Germline V gene lookup returns CDR1 SGHRS and CDR2 YFSETQ. The CDR3 is 16 amino acids. The CDR3 here is CASSTLSGEGGYEQYF. The CDR3 nucleotides read TGCGCCAGCAGCACCCTTTCTGGGGAGGGAGGATACGAGCAGTACTTC.

The chain is built from TRBV30 and TRBJ2-5; D is perhaps TRBD2 (5 bases). This CDR3 contains 13 residues. CDR1 and CDR2 (germline): GTSNPN, SVGIG (reference sequence). Trimming cost V 3 bases and J 4 bases, with 12 bases left between them. The CDR3 region has the DNA TGTGCCTGGAGGGTTGGAGGTGGAGAGACCCAGTACTTC. Translation gives CAWRVGGGETQYF. The full variable domain, completed using reference TRBV30 and TRBJ2-5, is SQTIHQWPATLVQPVGSPLSLECTVEGTSNPNLYWYRQAAGRGLQLLFYSVGIGQISSEVPQNLSASRPQDRQFILSSKKLLLSDSGFYLCAWRVGGGETQYFGPGTRLLVL.

The chain uses TRBV4-1 and TRBJ2-1; a possible D gene is TRBD1 (5 bases). This CDR3 has 12 amino acids. The germline CDR1 and CDR2 sequences are MGHRA and YSYEKL. V was pared by 1 base and J by 10 bases, with 8 bases between. In DNA form, the CDR3 reads TGCGCCAGCAGCCAAGGGGGCTACGAGCAGTTCTTC. This gives the protein CASSQGGYEQFF.